The 7 T cell receptor beta chains presented below share a single source sample, sequenced in a study of cytomegalovirus exposure and HLA in healthy donors. The study ran its PCR with 60 Vbeta and 13 Jbeta primers. Profiled with immunoSEQ multiplex PCR; TCRdb holds only in-frame clones, not every one. The data hold around 200,000 clones, with roughly 80% observed a single time. Source material: PBMCs. The receptor set was obtained from a woman aged 25-40 years in good health and CMV-seropositive.

The CDR3 DNA reads as TGCGCCAGCAGCTTATTAACCGGGACAGGGGGCTACGAGCAGTACTTC. It is translated as CASSLLTGTGGYEQYF. The V gene is TRBV5-1, the J gene TRBJ2-7, with 11 bases matching TRBD1. This CDR3 comprises 16 residues. CDR1 is SGHRS, CDR2 YFSETQ, per germline. The junction had 7 bases not matched to a gene; V was cut back by 2 bases and J by 3 bases.

This sequence joins TRBV5-1 and TRBJ2-5; unclear D gene. The CDR3 length is 13 residues. Germline V lookup: CDR1 SGHRS, CDR2 YFSETQ. V lost 5 bases and J lost 1, with 9 bases in between. This CDR3 is CASSSGSQETQYF. As DNA, the CDR3 is TGCGCCAGCAGTTCCGGTTCCCAAGAGACCCAGTACTTC.

This clone is a singleton in its sample. The rearrangement links TRBV6-5 to TRBJ1-3; tentatively, D is TRBD1 (5 bases). Germline loops: CDR1 MNHEY, CDR2 SVGAGI. This CDR3 has 16 residues. V was trimmed by 0 bases and J by 0 bases, leaving 9 bases between them. CDR3 coding DNA: TGTGCCAGCAGTTACTCGACAGTCAACTCTGGAAACACCATATATTTT. It codes for CASSYSTVNSGNTIYF.

The chain carries TRBV5-1 and TRBJ1-4; TRBD1 is a possible D gene (6 bases). V gave up 3 bases and J gave up 7 bases, with 13 bases separating them. Germline V gene lookup returns CDR1 SGHRS and CDR2 YFSETQ. The CDR3 loop spans 14 amino acids. The CDR3 nucleotides read TGCGCCAGCAGCTCAGAGGACAGCAGTGAAAAACTGTTTTTT. This sequence encodes CASSSEDSSEKLFF.

The chain joins TRBV5-5 to TRBJ2-7; TRBD1 matches 8 bases. After removal of 6 bases from V and 2 bases from J, the junction contained 10 bases not matched to a gene. This CDR3 has 15 residues. Germline V lookup: CDR1 SGHKS, CDR2 YYEKEE (reference sequence). The CDR3, as DNA: TGTGCCAGCACCCTATTCGGGACAGGACCCTACGAGCAGTACTTC. Its translation: CASTLFGTGPYEQYF.

V is TRBV4-1 and J is TRBJ1-2, with 7 positions matching TRBD1. CDR3 length equals 15 residues. V shed 4 bases and J 1 base; nucleotides not matched to a gene: 6. The germline CDR1 and CDR2 sequences are MGHRA and YSYEKL. The DNA of the CDR3 is TGCGCCAGCAGCCTACAGACAGGGAATAACTATGGCTACACCTTC. Translation: CASSLQTGNNYGYTF.

The chain couples TRBV6-5 to TRBJ2-5; 9 bases fit TRBD2. CDR1 and CDR2 (germline): MNHEY, SVGAGI. With 6 bases clipped from V and 9 bases from J, the junction kept 11 bases outside the gene matches. The CDR3 is 14 amino acids. The CDR3 DNA sequence: TGTGCCAGCAGGACTAGCGGCCCCTGGGGGGCCCAGTACTTC. Encoded protein: CASRTSGPWGAQYF.